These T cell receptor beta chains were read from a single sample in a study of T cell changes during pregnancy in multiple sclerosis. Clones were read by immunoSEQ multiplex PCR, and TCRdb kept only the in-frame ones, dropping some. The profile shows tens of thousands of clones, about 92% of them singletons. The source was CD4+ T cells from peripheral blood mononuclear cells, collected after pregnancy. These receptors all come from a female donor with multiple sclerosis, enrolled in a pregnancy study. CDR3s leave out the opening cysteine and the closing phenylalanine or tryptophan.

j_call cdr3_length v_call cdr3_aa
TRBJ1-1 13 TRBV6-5 ASSRQGIRNTEAF
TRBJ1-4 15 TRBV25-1 ASSALWGGGTNEKLF
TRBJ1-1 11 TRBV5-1 ASSVGQAAEAF
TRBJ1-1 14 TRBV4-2 ASSHSPDRVNTEAF
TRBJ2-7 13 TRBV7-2 ASSLERGGAYEQY
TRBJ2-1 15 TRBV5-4 ASRTEGGSSTNDEQF
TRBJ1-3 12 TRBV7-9 ASSPDSPGNTIY
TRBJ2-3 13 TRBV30 AWSVHRGNSDTQY
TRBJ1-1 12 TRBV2 ASSGGRGWTEAF
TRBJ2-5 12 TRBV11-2 ASSPRGGQETQY
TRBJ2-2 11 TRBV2 ASSGHDTGELF
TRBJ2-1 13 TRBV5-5 ASSLLPLLIHEQF
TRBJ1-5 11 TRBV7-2 ASSFERNQPQH
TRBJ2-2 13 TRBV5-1 ASSLAGTSGAGLF
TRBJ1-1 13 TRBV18 ASSPLGTGGTEAF
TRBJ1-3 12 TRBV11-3 ASSPGGAGNTIY
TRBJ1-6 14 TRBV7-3 ASSLMGQGLNSPLH
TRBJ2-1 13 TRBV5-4 ASSSLAGDLIEQF